This T cell receptor (beta chain) appears in the sequencing data of a study of T cell repertoires in cytomegalovirus infection. Study-wide points: CMV carriers with the relevant HLA were identified by cumulative public TCR beta family frequency. HLA-C-restricted, CMV-specific TCR beta clonotypes were dominant ex vivo.

In TCRdb, the reads were re-called with MiXCR into one record per CDR3 protein. The sample includes approximately 300,000 distinct CDR3 sequences, almost 30% of them seen just once. The CDR3 runs to 17 residues. From germline, CDR1 is SEHNR and CDR2 FQNEAQ (reference sequence). Trimming stripped 1 base from V and 2 bases from J, with 17 bases between. This clonotype showed up just a few times. Antigen: not known. The receptor's source is a human donor in good health (CMV status not recorded). Some clones in this sample may be carry-over from other donors' samples. The chain recombines TRBV7-9 with TRBJ1-1, with D uncertain. The sample here was cultured PBMCs, taken from culture after CMV antigen stimulation. The CDR3 sequence: CASSLDRAQSPNTEAFF. The CDR3, as DNA: TGTGCCAGCAGCTTAGACCGGGCCCAATCCCCAAACACTGAAGCTTTCTTT.